The 31 T cell receptor beta chains below come from one sample, sequenced in a study of blood T cell repertoires in COVID-19. Repertoires were generated with immunoSEQ multiplex PCR, while TCRdb's copy carries only in-frame clones and drops some. Here the sample spans roughly 290,000 clones, approximately 83% being singletons. Material for sequencing was PBMCs or T cells enriched from blood (not recorded which). These receptors were collected from a woman aged 25-40 years who had recovered from COVID-19.

The V and J genes are TRBV9 and TRBJ2-1, with TRBD1 matching 8 bases. V lost 4 bases and J lost 4; bases outside the gene matches: 7. This CDR3 has 15 amino acids. The germline CDR1 and CDR2 sequences are SGDLS and YYNGEE. The CDR3 bases are TGTGCCAGCAGCACCGAGGGACAGGAGTACAATGAGCAGTTCTTC. Translating gives CASSTEGQEYNEQFF.

J is TRBJ1-5 and V is TRBV27, with 9 bases that match TRBD1. The CDR3 totals 15 residues. Germline CDR1 is MNHEY and CDR2 is SMNVEV (reference sequence). With 6 bases clipped from V and 7 bases from J, the junction kept 10 bases outside the gene matches. CDR3: CASRPGQGRHQPQHF. DNA of the CDR3: TGTGCCAGCAGACCTGGACAGGGGCGCCACCAGCCCCAGCATTTT.

V usage is TRBV29-1 and J usage is TRBJ1-2; possible D gene TRBD1, 5 bases. The germline gives CDR1 SQVTM, CDR2 ANQGSEA. V was pared by 5 bases and J by 8 bases, with 39 bases between. This CDR3 region has 20 residues. As DNA, the CDR3 is TGCAGCGTTCGGGAGAGGGGACTTCCGGGACGCTTGGGTCTACGGTTAGGCTACACCTTC. Protein sequence: CSVRERGLPGRLGLRLGYTF.

The CDR3 reads CASSLAGTAYSNQPQHF. Here the CDR3 DNA reads TGTGCCAGCAGCTTGGCGGGGACAGCTTATAGCAATCAGCCCCAGCATTTT. The chain links TRBV5-6 to TRBJ1-5; 7 bases match TRBD1. In germline, CDR1 is SGHDT, CDR2 YYEEEE. The CDR3 sequence is 17 residues long. Germline trimming cut 0 bases from V and 0 bases from J; bases unmatched to any gene: 6.

The genes are TRBV6-1 and TRBJ2-7; 10 bases agree with TRBD2. Losses at the gene ends were 0 bases for V and 2 bases for J; bases not matched to a gene: 1. Germline CDR1 reads MNHNS; CDR2 reads SASEGT. This CDR3 has 15 residues. The chain's CDR3 is CASSEALAGAYEQYF. The CDR3 nucleotides are TGTGCCAGCAGTGAAGCTCTAGCGGGAGCCTACGAGCAGTACTTC.

V is TRBV7-6 and J is TRBJ2-7; 7 bases align to TRBD2. The CDR3 is 13 amino acids. Germline CDR1 is SGHVS and CDR2 is FNYEAQ. V trimming: 5 bases; J trimming: 7 bases; junction bases outside the gene matches: 8. CDR3: CASSAQLAKEQYF. In DNA form, the CDR3 reads TGTGCCAGCAGCGCACAACTAGCGAAGGAGCAGTACTTC.

The chain couples TRBV19 to TRBJ1-1; D may be TRBD1 (6 bases). With 5 bases removed from V and 0 bases from J, the gap between germline ends came to 10 bases. The CDR3 has 14 residues. Germline CDR1 is LNHDA and CDR2 is SQIVND (reference sequence). The CDR3 is CASSLGQLNTEAFF. The CDR3, as DNA: TGTGCCAGTAGTTTGGGACAACTGAACACTGAAGCTTTCTTT.

The chain combines TRBV29-1 with TRBJ2-5, with D tentatively TRBD2 (6 bases). This CDR3 comprises 14 residues. Looked up from germline, CDR1 is SQVTM and CDR2 is ANQGSEA. Trimming left V 6 bases short and J 5 bases short, with 19 bases between. The CDR3 here is CSVGGLSRKETQYF. The CDR3 region has the DNA TGCAGCGTGGGGGGTTTGAGCAGGAAGGAGACCCAGTACTTC.

This rearrangement joins TRBV18 to TRBJ1-2, with D possibly matching TRBD1 (6 bases). Deletions cut 6 bases from V and 3 bases from J, with 11 bases between. The CDR3 runs 13 residues. The V gene's germline CDR1 is KGHSH and CDR2 LQKENI. DNA for the CDR3: TGTGCCAGCTCTAGGTCAGGGGACTATGGCTACACCTTC. This gives the protein CASSRSGDYGYTF.

There are a few counts of this clone. The chain uses TRBV6-5 and TRBJ2-7, with D maybe TRBD2 (6 bases). CDR1 is MNHEY, CDR2 SVGAGI, per germline. There are 14 residues in the CDR3. The ends were cut back, 6 bases at V and 0 bases at J, with 12 bases in the middle. The CDR3 here is CASRARGNSYEQYF. CDR3 DNA sequence: TGTGCCAGCAGGGCTCGGGGGAACTCCTACGAGCAGTACTTC.

This chain links TRBV3-1 (or the pseudogene TRBV3-2) with TRBJ1-5; 7 bases line up with TRBD1. Trimming cost V 1 base and J 2 bases; bases outside gene matches: 2. CDR1 and CDR2 (germline): LGHDT, YNNKEL (reference sequence). This CDR3 contains 15 residues. The CDR3 here is CASSQGTGRNQPQHF. In nucleotides, the CDR3 is TGTGCCAGCAGCCAAGGGACAGGCCGCAATCAGCCCCAGCATTTT.

The CDR3 sequence is CASSPERDQPQHF. In DNA form, the CDR3 reads TGCGCCAGCAGCCCCGAGAGGGATCAGCCCCAGCATTTT. This sequence joins TRBV5-1 and TRBJ1-5; D call uncertain. Germline V gene sequence: CDR1 SGHRS, CDR2 YFSETQ. Trimming removed 4 bases from V and 5 bases from J, with 10 bases in between. This CDR3 is 13 amino acids long.

The chain couples TRBV19 to TRBJ2-3; D possibly corresponds to TRBD1 (5 bases). CDR3 length equals 14 residues. Trimming removed 7 bases at V and 2 bases at J, with 13 bases between. The germline V gene encodes CDR1 LNHDA and CDR2 SQIVND (reference sequence). The CDR3 DNA sequence: TGTGCCAGTAAGGACATGGGGCACACAGATACGCAGTATTTT. It is translated as CASKDMGHTDTQYF. Supplemented by reference TRBV19 and TRBJ2-3, the full variable domain reads DGGITQSPKYLFRKEGQNVTLSCEQNLNHDAMYWYRQDPGQGLRLIYYSQIVNDFQKGDIAEGYSVSREKKESFPLTVTSAQKNPTAFYLCASKDMGHTDTQYFGPGTRLTVL.

This clone has only a few counts. This chain joins TRBV18 and TRBJ2-3; 7 bases align to TRBD2. CDR3 size: 13 residues. Germline CDR1 is KGHSH and CDR2 is LQKENI. The ends lost 6 bases at V and 2 bases at J; junction bases unmatched: 2. The CDR3 reads CASSRDYTDTQYF. DNA of the CDR3: TGTGCCAGCTCGCGGGACTACACAGATACGCAGTATTTT.

CDR3 coding DNA: TGTGCCAGTAGTATGATGGGGGCGGGACAGCAAGAGACCCAGTACTTC. It translates to CASSMMGAGQQETQYF. This chain connects TRBV19 to TRBJ2-5; D possibly corresponds to TRBD1 (7 bases). Germline CDR1 is LNHDA and CDR2 is SQIVND (reference sequence). With 3 bases removed from V and 2 bases from J, the gap between germline ends came to 16 bases. CDR3 length: 16 amino acids.

This clone showed up just once. The J gene is TRBJ1-2, the V gene TRBV5-5; D unresolved. Deletions cut 1 base from V and 3 bases from J, with 10 bases between. Germline V gene lookup returns CDR1 SGHKS and CDR2 YYEKEE (reference sequence). The CDR3 totals 14 residues. The CDR3 bases are TGTGCCAGCAGCTTGTGGTTATCGGACTATGGCTACACCTTC. The encoded protein is CASSLWLSDYGYTF.

In its sample, this clone was seen once. J is TRBJ2-5 and V is TRBV15; TRBD2 agrees at 8 bases. The germline CDR1 and CDR2 sequences are LNHNV and YYDKDF (reference sequence). After removal of 5 bases from V and 2 bases from J, the junction contained 13 bases not matched to a gene. CDR3 length: 17 amino acids. CDR3 loop: CATSPSGGGTYQETQYF. The CDR3 DNA reads as TGTGCCACCAGCCCTTCGGGCGGGGGGACGTATCAAGAGACCCAGTACTTC.

The gene calls are TRBV28 and TRBJ2-7; 8 bases line up with TRBD2. With 2 bases clipped from V and 2 bases from J, the junction kept 8 bases outside the gene matches. Germline CDR1 MDHEN, CDR2 SYDVKM. There are 16 residues in the CDR3. In DNA form, the CDR3 reads TGTGCCAGCAGTTTAAGGCTAGCGGGCCAAACCTACGAGCAGTACTTC. It yields the protein CASSLRLAGQTYEQYF.

The V and J genes are TRBV5-8 and TRBJ1-2; D might be TRBD1 (6 bases). The CDR3 has 13 amino acids. Germline lookup yields CDR1 SGHTS and CDR2 YDEGEE. V was cut by 1 base and J by 7 bases, with 11 bases left in between. In DNA form, the CDR3 reads TGTGCCAGCAGCTTGACAGGGTATGGTGGCTACACCTTC. It codes for CASSLTGYGGYTF.

The rearrangement joins TRBV7-9 to TRBJ1-1; 7 nucleotides agree with TRBD1. V was clipped by 1 base and J by 9 bases; unmatched bases: 11. The CDR3 is 15 residues long. Germline values: CDR1 SEHNR, CDR2 FQNEAQ (reference sequence). Here the CDR3 DNA reads TGTGCCAGCAGCTTAGGTAGGAGCGCAGGGGGTAAAGCTTTCTTT. It specifies CASSLGRSAGGKAFF.

The chain employs TRBV5-6 and TRBJ2-7; the D gene is possibly TRBD2 (5 bases). Trimming took off 4 bases at V and 2 bases at J, with 13 bases between the two ends. The length of the CDR3 is 14 residues. CDR1 is SGHDT and CDR2 is YYEEEE in the germline V gene. CDR3 loop: CASSLRVRPYEQYF. CDR3 nucleotide sequence: TGTGCCAGCAGCCTGAGGGTTAGGCCCTACGAGCAGTACTTC.

The chain has TRBV18 and TRBJ1-4; D perhaps matches TRBD1 (6 bases). This CDR3 has 16 amino acids. The V end was cut by 1 base, the J end by 2 bases, with 11 bases between. The V gene's germline CDR1 is KGHSH and CDR2 LQKENI. CDR3: CASSPLNQGTNEKLFF. CDR3 DNA: TGTGCCAGCTCACCACTAAACCAGGGGACTAATGAAAAACTGTTTTTT.

This sequence joins TRBV30 and TRBJ1-5; 8 positions agree with TRBD1. V shed 0 bases and J 6 bases; nucleotides not matched to a gene: 4. Germline CDR1 reads GTSNPN; CDR2 reads SVGIG (reference sequence). The CDR3 has 14 amino acids. Here the CDR3 DNA reads TGTGCCTGGAGTGTACAGGGGGGTGGTCAGCCCCAGCATTTT. Translation: CAWSVQGGGQPQHF.

This chain uses TRBV28 with TRBJ2-7; no definite D call. Germline CDR1 and CDR2: MDHEN and SYDVKM. The length of the CDR3 is 17 residues. Trimming removed 2 bases at V and 0 bases at J, with 17 bases between. CDR3 in amino acids: CASSLAWITHYSYEQYF. CDR3 bases: TGTGCCAGCAGTTTAGCGTGGATTACCCACTACTCCTACGAGCAGTACTTC.

The V gene is TRBV9, the J gene TRBJ1-3, with D possibly TRBD1 on 5 matching bases. Germline V gene sequence: CDR1 SGDLS, CDR2 YYNGEE. Trimming left V 4 bases short and J 0 bases short, with 11 bases between. The CDR3 length is 15 residues. The chain's CDR3 is CASSPRADSGNTIYF. CDR3 nucleotides: TGTGCCAGCAGCCCCAGGGCCGACTCTGGAAACACCATATATTTT.

The chain has TRBV7-9 and TRBJ1-4; D is possibly TRBD1 (6 bases). Trimming removed 6 bases at V and 4 bases at J, with 12 bases between. From germline, CDR1 is SEHNR and CDR2 FQNEAQ (reference sequence). The CDR3 covers 14 residues. CDR3 nucleotide sequence: TGTGCCAGCAGAGGGGGTTCGGGTAATGAAAAACTGTTTTTT. Translating gives CASRGGSGNEKLFF. The full variable domain, in which reference TRBV7-9 and TRBJ1-4 provide the parts outside the CDR3, is DTGVSQNPRHKITKRGQNVTFRCDPISEHNRLYWYRQTLGQGPEFLTYFQNEAQLEKSRLLSDRFSAERPKGSFSTLEIQRTEQGDSAMYLCASRGGSGNEKLFFGSGTQLSVL.

V gene TRBV3-1 (or the pseudogene TRBV3-2) combines with J gene TRBJ2-6, with D maybe TRBD2 (6 bases). Germline CDR1 is LGHDT and CDR2 is YNNKEL (reference sequence). With 2 bases removed from V and 3 bases from J, the gap between germline ends came to 14 bases. The CDR3 is 17 amino acids. CDR3 region: CASSQSSPGDGANVLTF. DNA for the CDR3: TGTGCCAGCAGCCAATCGAGTCCGGGGGATGGGGCCAACGTCCTGACTTTC.

This chain links TRBV3-1 (or the pseudogene TRBV3-2) with TRBJ1-1; a weak D match, TRBD1 (6 bases). The CDR3 is made up of 13 amino acids. The V and J ends lost 4 bases and 4 bases respectively, with 10 bases between them. Germline CDR1 is LGHDT and CDR2 is YNNKEL (reference sequence). This chain's CDR3 is CASSLRTATEAFF. CDR3 DNA sequence: TGTGCCAGCAGCCTTCGGACAGCCACTGAAGCTTTCTTT.

This chain links TRBV11-2 with TRBJ2-7; D possibly corresponds to TRBD1 (6 bases). Germline V gene lookup returns CDR1 SGHAT and CDR2 FQNNGV. CDR3 length: 15 residues. Between the trimmed V and J ends, which lost 2 bases and 7 bases, there was a span of 18 bases. This CDR3 reads CASSLITGKFGEQYF. CDR3 sequence (DNA): TGTGCCAGCAGCTTAATCACAGGGAAATTTGGTGAGCAGTACTTC.

This clone was found once. This sequence joins TRBV5-6 and TRBJ2-4, with TRBD2 as a possible D gene (7 bases). From germline, CDR1 is SGHDT and CDR2 YYEEEE. V was pared by 0 bases and J by 7 bases, with 17 bases between. The CDR3 runs to 16 residues. The CDR3 is CASSLDWGLGRNIQYF. CDR3 nucleotide sequence: TGTGCCAGCAGCTTGGATTGGGGGCTCGGGAGGAACATTCAGTACTTC.

The chain carries TRBV28 and TRBJ2-2; possible D gene TRBD2, 6 bases. The CDR3 length is 16 residues. Germline V gene data show CDR1 as MDHEN and CDR2 as SYDVKM. Trimming took 6 bases from V and 3 from J, leaving 17 bases between them. In DNA, the CDR3 is TGTGCCAGCAGCCGAAATGTGGGACTTCACACCGGGGAGCTGTTTTTT. This codes for CASSRNVGLHTGELFF.